This T cell receptor beta chain came from a study of shared clonotypes between healthy human individuals. The CDR3 length is 16 residues. V gave up 2 bases and J gave up 8 bases, with 18 bases separating them. Germline V gene sequence: CDR1 SGHVS, CDR2 FQNEAQ. There were no recent acute infections or vaccinations among the donors, who were healthy HIV-negative adults. The study drew all its donors from Caucasian adults living in Nashville, Tennessee. Researchers divided each subset's genomic DNA evenly across several immunoSEQ plates. Method: immunoSEQ multiplex PCR; TCRdb's copy keeps in-frame clones and lacks some. The sample holds about 2.3 million clones, 85% to 95% seen once.

The sample was naive CD4+ T cells from PBMCs. Subset here: CD45RA+ positively selected. This chain links TRBV7-8 with TRBJ1-4; D is unresolved. The TCR comes from a man aged 18-30 years in good health. Some clones in this sample may be carry-over from other donors' samples. CDR3 residues: CASSLLSGQDYEKLFF. CDR3 sequence (DNA): TGTGCCAGCAGCTTACTCTCTGGGCAGGACTACGAAAAACTGTTTTTT.